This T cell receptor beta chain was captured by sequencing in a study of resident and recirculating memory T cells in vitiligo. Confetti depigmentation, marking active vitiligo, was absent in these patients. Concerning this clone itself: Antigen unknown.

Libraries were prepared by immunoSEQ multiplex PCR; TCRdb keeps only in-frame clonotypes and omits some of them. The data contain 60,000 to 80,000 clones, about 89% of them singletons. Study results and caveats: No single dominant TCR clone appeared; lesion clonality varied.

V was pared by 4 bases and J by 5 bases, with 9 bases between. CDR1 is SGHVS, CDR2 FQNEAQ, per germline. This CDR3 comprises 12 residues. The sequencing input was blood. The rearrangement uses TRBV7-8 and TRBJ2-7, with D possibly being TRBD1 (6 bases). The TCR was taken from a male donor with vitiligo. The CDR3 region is CASSSQGNEQYF. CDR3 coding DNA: TGTGCCAGCAGCTCGCAGGGGAACGAGCAGTACTTC.